Detailed here is one T cell receptor (beta chain). Its antigen is unidentified. The germline V gene has CDR1 SQVTM and CDR2 ANQGSEA. Unmatched junction bases numbered 3, after V lost 4 bases and J lost 5 bases. This CDR3 has 12 residues. This record belongs to a study of cytomegalovirus exposure and HLA in healthy donors. Findings and caveats of the study: Sequencing artifact likely explains a cluster of highly shared sequence variants.

The study ran its PCR with 60 Vbeta and 13 Jbeta primers. Clones were read by immunoSEQ multiplex PCR, and TCRdb kept only the in-frame ones, dropping some. The sample shows under 200,000 clones, approximately 79% of them seen only once. The gene calls are TRBV29-1 and TRBJ1-2; 8 bases line up with TRBD1. This sequence originates from a man between 45 and 60 years old in good health and CMV-seropositive. Input material: PBMCs. CDR3 residues: CSVGGQEYGYTF. The CDR3 region has the DNA TGCAGCGTTGGGGGACAGGAGTATGGCTACACCTTC.